The clone carrying this T cell receptor beta chain was found a few times. No antigen is known for it. CDR1 is MNHGY, CDR2 SAAAGT, per germline. Trimming took 5 bases from V and 8 from J, leaving 18 bases between them. This CDR3 contains 15 residues. This sample was taken from a study of sequential checkpoint blockade in melanoma. Study as a whole: Randomization was 1:1 between first-line nivolumab→ipilimumab and ipilimumab→nivolumab. Points from the study as a whole: Rising tumor T-cell fraction and clonality meant about 30 times likelier benefit.

Sample treatment: randomized to nivolumab then ipilimumab (arm A) or the reverse (arm B). The method was immunoSEQ multiplex PCR; TCRdb's version includes in-frame clones alone and lacks a portion of them. The sample holds some 9,200 clones, roughly 24% seen once. The TCR sequence derives from a human donor with melanoma. Sequenced here: tumor tissue (inferred from file names), sampled from a patient given nivolumab and ipilimumab in sequence. The chain employs TRBV6-8 and TRBJ1-4; possible D gene TRBD1, 5 bases. The CDR3 coding sequence is TGTGCCAGCAGTGCGAGGGACGGGGAGTTAGAAAAACTGTTTTTT. Translating it yields CASSARDGELEKLFF.